The rows below give T cell receptor beta chains drawn from one sample of a study of cytomegalovirus exposure and HLA in healthy donors. TCRdb's copy holds only in-frame clones and misses some; the assay was immunoSEQ multiplex PCR. This sample has tens of thousands of clones, with roughly 84% found just once. The sample comprised PBMCs. The receptors derive from a man between 25 and 39 years old in good health and CMV-seronegative. Each CDR3 is given with its conserved first and last residue. A D gene is named only where the DNA matches it firmly. Clone size is shown for a subset of rows, as once, few, many or a class of expanded clone.

d_gene,j_gene,v_gene,abundance,CDR3nt,CDR3aa
.,TRBJ2-3,TRBV19,.,TGTGCCAGTACTAAAGGGGGGGGACGAGTAGATACGCAGTATTTT,CASTKGGGRVDTQYF
TRBD1,TRBJ2-5,TRBV27,.,TGTGCCAGCAGTTTGGGGGCAGGGGGATTTTTAGAGACCCAGTACTTC,CASSLGAGGFLETQYF
TRBD1,TRBJ2-2,TRBV5-6,.,TGTGCCAGCAGCTCCGTTCAGACAGGGGGCACCGGGGAGCTGTTTTTT,CASSSVQTGGTGELFF
TRBD1,TRBJ1-4,TRBV5-1,.,TGCGCCAGCAGCTTGGTTCTAACAGGGGCTCCGAAAAAACTGTTTTTT,CASSLVLTGAPKKLFF
TRBD2,TRBJ2-1,TRBV7-3,.,TGTGCCAGCAGTGATATAGCGGGGGCCCTTAGCAATGAGCAGTTCTTC,CASSDIAGALSNEQFF
.,TRBJ1-1,TRBV20-1,.,TGCAGTGCAGGGAGCTATGAAGCTTTCTTT,CSAGSYEAFF
.,TRBJ2-7,TRBV28,once,TGTGCCAGCAGTTTAACCCCGGACAGTTCCTACGAGCAGTACTTC,CASSLTPDSSYEQYF
TRBD1,TRBJ1-1,TRBV28,.,TGTGCCAGCACTCCGGGACAGGGTTACAAAGCTTTCTTT,CASTPGQGYKAFF
.,TRBJ2-3,TRBV12-5,few,TGTGCTAGTGGTTTGCCCTGGACTAGCACAGATACGCAGTATTTT,CASGLPWTSTDTQYF
TRBD1,TRBJ2-1,TRBV7-9,once,TGTGCCAGCAGCTCCGGGACAGGGGAGTCCTACAATGAGCAGTTCTTC,CASSSGTGESYNEQFF
TRBD1,TRBJ2-1,TRBV7-2,.,TGTGCCAGCAGCTTAGAGTCGACAGGGAGTAAGAATGAGCAGTTCTTC,CASSLESTGSKNEQFF
.,TRBJ2-5,TRBV6-1,.,TGTGCCAGCAGTAAGGGCCCCCGGGGGGAGACCCAGTACTTC,CASSKGPRGETQYF
TRBD1,TRBJ2-7,TRBV7-9,.,TGTTCCACAGAGGACAGGGGTAGCTACGAGCAGTACTTC,CSTEDRGSYEQYF
.,TRBJ2-2,TRBV5-1,.,TGCGCCAGCAGCTTCACAGGGACGAACACCGGGGAGCTGTTTTTT,CASSFTGTNTGELFF
.,TRBJ1-2,TRBV10-3,.,TGTGCCATCAGTGAGAGGGAGAGATATGGCTACACCTTC,CAISERERYGYTF